This T cell receptor beta chain was documented in a study of cytomegalovirus exposure and HLA in healthy donors. With 60 Vbeta and 13 Jbeta primers, the PCR was carried out. Assay used: immunoSEQ multiplex PCR; TCRdb lists only in-frame clones, some missing. Among 150,000 to 200,000 clones listed, about 80% were seen once. J gave up 9 bases and V 2 bases, and 2 bases lay outside the gene matches. Germline V CDR1 and CDR2: SGHTA, FQGNSA. CDR3 length: 13 amino acids. Input material: PBMCs. The clonotype originates from a woman between 50 and 59 years old in good health and CMV-seronegative. The chain couples TRBV7-2 to TRBJ2-1, with TRBD2 matching over 9 bases. CDR3 sequence reads: CASSLLAGREQFF. CDR3 nucleotide sequence: TGTGCCAGCAGCTTACTAGCGGGACGTGAGCAGTTCTTC.